This T cell receptor beta chain comes out of a study of T cells after yellow fever vaccination. This CDR3 is built from 12 residues. Germline V gives CDR1 SGHNT, CDR2 YYREEE (reference sequence). The V end lost 3 bases, the J end lost 12 bases, and 15 bases lay between the germline ends. Whole-study results and caveats: A weaker secondary response peaked on day 5, the primary on day 15. One caveat is that FACS-sorted repertoires could contain abundant clonotypes contaminating from the bulk population. Subsequent booster samples again held most clones from primary vaccination (under 98% CD4, about 86% CD8).

Template switching with 5'RACE generated the TCR cDNA and added a universal primer site and UMIs. One entry per CDR3 protein results from TCRdb running MiXCR on the 5' RACE reads. The sample holds 500,000 to 650,000 distinct CDR3 sequences, roughly an eighth seen once. Concerning this clonotype: Antigen: not known.

Here the sequenced sample was PBMCs, taken on the day of the yellow fever booster vaccination. The source of this sequence is a man aged 25-45 years who received the YFV17D yellow fever vaccine. The chain links TRBV5-4 to TRBJ2-5; TRBD1 or TRBD2 may be the D gene (5 bases each). In DNA, the CDR3 is TGTGCCAGCAGCTGGGGGACGGAAGGGGAGTACTTC. This codes for CASSWGTEGEYF.